Sequencing of this TCR beta chain was carried out in a study of cytomegalovirus exposure and HLA in healthy donors. Study results and limitations: The study flagged some 170 TCR beta chains as cytomegalovirus-associated. Most likely, a cluster of highly shared sequence variants arose as a sequencing artifact. After further analysis at a later stage, roughly 15,000 TCR beta sequences were associated with HLA alleles at 0.05 false discovery rate.

Germline V gene lookup returns CDR1 MGHDK and CDR2 SYGVNS. The CDR3 runs 15 residues. Unmatched junction bases numbered 11, after V lost 3 bases and J lost 7 bases. Comment on this clone: The target antigen is unknown.

PCR amplification relied on 60 Vbeta primers (plus 13 Jbeta primers). In the original analysis: Per a later analysis, the number of unique TCR beta chains was approximately 80 million, of which 9 million to 14 million were shared. The assay was immunoSEQ multiplex PCR, and TCRdb's table has in-frame clones only and misses some. V, J and clone size are taken as reported in that table, and D and trimming were inferred from the DNA itself. The data contain 150,000 to 200,000 clones, under 90% of them seen just once; the ten biggest clones take up 6% to 7.5%. This rearrangement joins TRBV25-1 to TRBJ1-2; 7 bases fit TRBD1. The sample consisted of PBMCs. The TCR was taken from a man in his thirties or forties in good health and CMV-seropositive. CDR3 in amino acids: CASSDRGQGIGGYTF. In nucleotides, the CDR3 is TGTGCCAGCAGTGATAGGGGGCAGGGAATTGGTGGCTACACCTTC.